This T cell receptor beta chain was found in a study of cytomegalovirus exposure and HLA in healthy donors. The PCR had 60 Vbeta and 13 Jbeta primers. TCRdb's copy holds only in-frame clones and misses some; the assay was immunoSEQ multiplex PCR. The sample lists about 160,000 clones, roughly 80% seen once, with 8% to 10% in the top ten. The CDR3 has 15 residues. V dropped 6 bases and J dropped 5; count of bases not matched to a gene: 12. Germline lookup yields CDR1 WNHNN and CDR2 SYGVQD (reference sequence). This chain joins TRBV10-1 and TRBJ2-5; 7 nucleotides line up with TRBD1. The clonotype originates from a male donor in good health and CMV-seropositive. The sequenced material came from PBMCs. The CDR3 DNA reads TGCGCCAGCAGCCCCGGGACAGAGTTTCGGGAGACCCAGTACTTC. Its translation: CASSPGTEFRETQYF.